A single sample is the source of the 25 T cell receptor beta chains below, sequenced in a study of blood T cell repertoires in COVID-19. The assay was immunoSEQ multiplex PCR, and TCRdb's table has in-frame clones only and misses some. The sample records approximately 47,000 clones, 70% to 90% being singletons. The sample comprised peripheral blood. Every receptor here comes from a woman aged 55-69 years with acute or convalescent COVID-19.

J is TRBJ1-3 and V is TRBV7-2; TRBD1 is a possible D gene (5 bases). V lost 1 base and J lost 0, with 10 bases in between. This CDR3 has 16 amino acids. From germline, CDR1 is SGHTA and CDR2 FQGNSA. The CDR3 region is CASSLGLGGSGNTIYF. The CDR3 bases are TGTGCCAGCAGCTTAGGACTGGGGGGCTCTGGAAACACCATATATTTT.

The table lists this clone with a count of one. This chain connects TRBV6-1 to TRBJ2-1; 14 nucleotides agree with TRBD2. Germline assignment: CDR1 MNHNS and CDR2 SASEGT. The ends lost 0 bases at V and 8 bases at J; junction bases unmatched: 9. The CDR3 consists of 18 residues. This CDR3 reads CASSEASWTSGGFYEQFF. The CDR3 DNA is TGTGCCAGCAGTGAAGCTTCGTGGACTAGCGGGGGGTTTTATGAGCAGTTCTTC.

V and J are TRBV29-1 and TRBJ2-5; a weak D match, TRBD1 (6 bases). CDR1 is SQVTM, CDR2 ANQGSEA, per germline. The CDR3 covers 12 residues. Trimming pared 8 bases from V and 1 base from J, leaving 11 bases between. The DNA for the CDR3 is TGCAGCATCCGGACAGCCCAAGAGACCCAGTACTTC. It is translated as CSIRTAQETQYF.

The V call is TRBV7-8, the J call TRBJ1-2; a possible D gene is TRBD1 (6 bases). The V gene lost 5 bases and the J gene lost 4 bases, with 20 bases spanning the gap. Germline lookup yields CDR1 SGHVS and CDR2 FQNEAQ. The CDR3 spans 16 residues. CDR3 residues: CASSPLLGGRSYGYTF. In nucleotides, the CDR3 is TGTGCCAGCAGCCCGCTCTTGGGGGGGCGCAGCTATGGCTACACCTTC. The full variable domain, rest sourced from reference TRBV7-8 and TRBJ1-2, is GAGVSQSPRYKVAKRGQDVALRCDPISGHVSLFWYQQALGQGPEFLTYFQNEAQLDKSGLPSDRFFAERPEGSVSTLKIQRTQQEDSAVYLCASSPLLGGRSYGYTFGSGTRLTVV.

The V call is TRBV18, the J call TRBJ1-5, with 9 bases identical to TRBD1. Per germline, CDR1 KGHSH and CDR2 LQKENI. CDR3 length equals 16 residues. Germline trimming cut 3 bases from V and 0 bases from J; bases unmatched to any gene: 3. The CDR3 sequence is CASSPPGQGSNQPQHF. CDR3 DNA sequence: TGTGCCAGCTCACCTCCGGGACAGGGTAGCAATCAGCCCCAGCATTTT.

The V call is TRBV5-1, the J call TRBJ2-7; 10 bases are shared with TRBD1. CDR3 length equals 15 residues. CDR1 is SGHRS, CDR2 YFSETQ, per germline. The J segment lost 7 bases and the V segment lost 1 base, leaving 8 bases of the junction unmatched. CDR3 amino acids: CASSLQTGGHREQYF. DNA for the CDR3: TGCGCCAGCAGCTTGCAGACAGGGGGCCATCGGGAGCAGTACTTC.

V usage is TRBV6-6 and J usage is TRBJ2-1; tentative D call: TRBD1 (6 bases). Trimming removed 5 bases at V and 12 bases at J, with 14 bases between. The CDR3 totals 12 residues. Germline CDR1 reads MNHNY; CDR2 reads SVGAGI (reference sequence). DNA for the CDR3: TGTGCCAGCAGTCCGGACAGACCGCGGCAGTTCTTC. This codes for CASSPDRPRQFF.

In its sample, this clone was seen once. The rearrangement uses TRBV5-1 and TRBJ2-3; tentatively, D is TRBD1 (5 bases). CDR3 length: 14 amino acids. V was shortened by 0 bases and J by 6 bases, with 11 bases between the two germline ends. Germline CDR1 SGHRS, CDR2 YFSETQ. The CDR3 DNA sequence: TGCGCCAGCAGCTTGGGTCAAGGGGTGGATACGCAGTATTTT. Translating gives CASSLGQGVDTQYF.

This clone was seen a handful of times. The chain employs TRBV6-5 and TRBJ1-2; no firm D call. The CDR3 covers 13 residues. V was cut by 6 bases and J by 9 bases, with 17 bases left in between. The germline V gene encodes CDR1 MNHEY and CDR2 SVGAGI. The CDR3 loop is CASSPGRVLSYTF. DNA for the CDR3: TGTGCCAGCAGCCCCGGGAGGGTGCTTAGCTACACCTTC.

The chain is built from TRBV11-2 and TRBJ1-2; the match to TRBD1 covers 9 bases. Per germline, CDR1 SGHAT and CDR2 FQNNGV. The CDR3 consists of 15 residues. V shed 4 bases, J shed 2 bases, and the junction held 5 bases outside the gene matches. The CDR3 DNA reads TGTGCCAGCAGCTCGCTAGGACAGGGGAACTATGGCTACACCTTC. Protein: CASSSLGQGNYGYTF.

CDR3 loop: CASSTPGTQYF. The CDR3 DNA sequence: TGTGCCAGCAGTACCCCCGGGACCCAGTACTTC. The rearrangement links TRBV28 to TRBJ2-5; no clear D. The ends were cut back, 5 bases at V and 7 bases at J, with 8 bases in the middle. The germline gives CDR1 MDHEN, CDR2 SYDVKM. The CDR3 has 11 residues.

CDR3 region: CASSPGTSSYEQYF. As DNA, the CDR3 is TGTGCCAGCAGCCCCGGGACTAGCTCCTACGAGCAGTACTTC. The chain carries TRBV9 and TRBJ2-7; the match to TRBD2 covers 8 bases. The CDR3 sequence is 14 residues long. The germline CDR1 and CDR2 sequences are SGDLS and YYNGEE. Losses at the gene ends were 4 bases for V and 0 bases for J; bases not matched to a gene: 3.

The J gene is TRBJ1-2, the V gene TRBV29-1; D possibly corresponds to TRBD1 (5 bases). The CDR3 extends over 15 amino acids. The germline V gene has CDR1 SQVTM and CDR2 ANQGSEA. The germline V and J ends were trimmed by 8 bases and 2 bases, with 21 bases remaining between them. In DNA form, the CDR3 reads TGCAGCTCTAGTGGCGGGGACGGAACAAACTATGGCTACACCTTC. Its translation: CSSSGGDGTNYGYTF. Full variable domain (outside the CDR3, taken from reference TRBV29-1 and TRBJ1-2): SAVISQKPSRDICQRGTSLTIQCQVDSQVTMMFWYRQQPGQSLTLIATANQGSEATYESGFVIDKFPISRPNLTFSTLTVSNMSPEDSSIYLCSSSGGDGTNYGYTFGSGTRLTVV.

The gene calls are TRBV19 and TRBJ2-3; TRBD2 agrees at 8 bases. This CDR3 is 17 amino acids long. CDR1 is LNHDA, CDR2 SQIVND, per germline (reference sequence). The V segment lost 3 bases and the J segment 1 base; nucleotides outside the gene matches: 9. The CDR3 here is CASSIGTRRGGTDTQYF. The CDR3, as DNA: TGTGCCAGTAGTATTGGGACTAGAAGGGGCGGCACAGATACGCAGTATTTT.

This clone occurred once. The chain uses TRBV11-2 and TRBJ2-3, with D perhaps matching TRBD2 (5 bases). This CDR3 comprises 15 residues. Trimming removed 0 bases from V and 5 bases from J, with 12 bases in between. The germline CDR1 and CDR2 sequences are SGHAT and FQNNGV. The CDR3 nucleotides read TGTGCCAGCAGCTTAGATTACGGGAATGTAGATACGCAGTATTTT. Its protein product is CASSLDYGNVDTQYF.

The chain carries TRBV14 and TRBJ2-7; a possible D gene is TRBD1 (6 bases). The CDR3 has 14 amino acids. The V and J ends lost 5 bases and 0 bases respectively, with 11 bases between them. CDR1 SGHDN and CDR2 FVKESK come from the germline V gene. The CDR3 DNA follows: TGTGCCAGCAGCATTGGGACATTCTCCTACGAGCAGTACTTC. Amino acid sequence: CASSIGTFSYEQYF. Drawing the rest from reference TRBV14 and TRBJ2-7, the complete variable domain is EAGVTQFPSHSVIEKGQTVTLRCDPISGHDNLYWYRRVMGKEIKFLLHFVKESKQDESGMPNNRFLAERTGGTYSTLKVQPAELEDSGVYFCASSIGTFSYEQYFGPGTRLTVT.

The V and J genes are TRBV3-1 (or the pseudogene TRBV3-2) and TRBJ1-2, with TRBD1 identical over 11 bases. Germline CDR1 reads LGHDT; CDR2 reads YNNKEL (reference sequence). This CDR3 contains 16 residues. The junction had 8 bases not matched to a gene; V was cut back by 5 bases and J by 3 bases. CDR3 amino acids: CASSFRDRGSHYGYTF. The CDR3, as DNA: TGTGCCAGCAGCTTCCGGGACAGGGGGTCTCACTATGGCTACACCTTC.

This chain joins TRBV7-3 and TRBJ1-4, with a tentative D call TRBD1 (5 bases). The germline V gene has CDR1 SGHTA and CDR2 FQGTGA. The CDR3 loop spans 15 amino acids. V gave up 0 bases and J gave up 2 bases, with 7 bases separating them. The CDR3 protein is CASSLTGGTNEKLFF. The CDR3 nucleotides read TGTGCCAGCAGCTTAACCGGGGGGACTAATGAAAAACTGTTTTTT.

This rearrangement joins TRBV27 to TRBJ2-2; tentative D call: TRBD2 (7 bases). CDR3 length equals 16 residues. V gave up 4 bases and J gave up 2 bases, with 14 bases separating them. Germline CDR1 reads MNHEY; CDR2 reads SMNVEV (reference sequence). The CDR3: CASSSAGALNTGELFF. In nucleotides, the CDR3 is TGTGCCAGCAGTTCCGCGGGGGCCCTAAACACCGGGGAGCTGTTTTTT.

This clone was detected only once. V is TRBV29-1 and J is TRBJ2-5; tentatively, D is TRBD2 (5 bases). CDR1 is SQVTM, CDR2 ANQGSEA, per germline. The CDR3 totals 13 residues. V lost 6 bases and J lost 5, with 16 bases in between. CDR3 DNA sequence: TGCAGCGTCAGATCCGGGAACGGTGAGACCCAGTACTTC. This codes for CSVRSGNGETQYF.

The rearrangement joins TRBV10-3 to TRBJ2-1; 13 bases line up with TRBD2. This CDR3 is built from 15 residues. V shed 10 bases, J shed 0 bases, and the junction held 3 bases outside the gene matches. Germline V lookup: CDR1 ENHRY, CDR2 SYGVKD. This chain's CDR3 is CATRTSGSSYNEQFF. The CDR3 bases are TGTGCCACCCGGACTAGCGGGAGCTCCTACAATGAGCAGTTCTTC.

The chain uses TRBV6-1 and TRBJ1-1; D ambiguous. The CDR3 is 14 amino acids. Germline V lookup: CDR1 MNHNS, CDR2 SASEGT. Trimming shortened V by 1 base and J by 1 base, and 7 bases separated the two germline ends. CDR3 residues: CASSEGARNTEAFF. CDR3 sequence (DNA): TGTGCCAGCAGTGAAGGGGCCAGGAACACTGAAGCTTTCTTT.

V usage is TRBV5-5 and J usage is TRBJ2-1, with D unresolved. The CDR3 is 15 amino acids. Looked up from germline, CDR1 is SGHKS and CDR2 is YYEKEE (reference sequence). The V end lost 4 bases, the J end lost 8 bases, and 19 bases lay between the germline ends. The CDR3 DNA reads TGTGCCAGCAGCCGGAGTGGTTTTCCCCGCGATGAGCAGTTCTTC. Its translation: CASSRSGFPRDEQFF.

This clone was seen once. The chain links TRBV7-9 to TRBJ2-1; the match to TRBD1 covers 7 bases. This CDR3 region has 13 residues. Germline CDR1 reads SEHNR; CDR2 reads FQNEAQ (reference sequence). V shed 7 bases and J 3 bases; nucleotides not matched to a gene: 3. CDR3 nucleotide sequence: TGTGCCAGCACCGGGACAGTCTACAATGAGCAGTTCTTC. Translating gives CASTGTVYNEQFF.

The chain employs TRBV5-1 and TRBJ2-3, with a tentative D call TRBD2 (6 bases). V was cut by 6 bases and J by 2 bases, with 22 bases left in between. The germline V gene encodes CDR1 SGHRS and CDR2 YFSETQ. This CDR3 is built from 17 residues. The CDR3 sequence: CASIPGGPGLYTDTQYF. CDR3 coding DNA: TGCGCCAGCATCCCCGGCGGGCCGGGACTCTACACAGATACGCAGTATTTT.